This T cell receptor (beta chain) comes out of a study of Ad26.COV2.S vaccination and SARS-CoV-2 variants. The CDR3 is 17 residues long. The ends were cut back, 2 bases at V and 1 base at J, with 15 bases in the middle. The germline CDR1 and CDR2 sequences are SNHLY and FYNNEI. TCRdb's table, derived via immunoSEQ multiplex PCR, lists solely in-frame clones and lacks some. The data show about 98,000 clones, with 60% to 85% seen just once and around 15% held by the top ten. The chain links TRBV2 to TRBJ1-3; D gene unclear. The receptor was isolated from a human donor who had recovered from COVID-19. The input for sequencing was peripheral blood, taken after recovery from COVID-19. The CDR3 nucleotides are TGTGCCAGCAGTGAAAGCGTAGGCCCGGAATCTGGAAACACCATATATTTT. It is translated as CASSESVGPESGNTIYF.